The next 9 T cell receptor beta chains were all read from a single sample in a study of blood T cells in healthy people across ages. The second PCR ran about 7 to 12 cycles with a sample-barcoded 5' primer and J-beta primers. In TCRdb, the 5' RACE reads were re-called with MiXCR into one record per CDR3 protein. This repertoire shows 630,000 or so distinct CDR3 sequences, roughly 32% found once; its top ten account for approximately 15%. Sequencing input: blood. The receptors stem from an elderly woman in good health.

This chain uses TRBV20-1 with TRBJ1-2; 7 nucleotides align to TRBD1. V lost 2 bases to trimming and J lost 0 bases; unmatched junction nucleotides: 6. Germline V gene sequence: CDR1 DFQATT, CDR2 SNEGSKA (reference sequence). The CDR3 runs 15 residues. The CDR3 DNA is TGCAGTGCTAGACAGGGGACAGCAGCTAACTATGGCTACACCTTC. The encoded protein is CSARQGTAANYGYTF.

In its sample, this clonotype was seen many times. The chain combines TRBV9 with TRBJ2-6, with a tentative D call TRBD2 (5 bases). Per germline, CDR1 SGDLS and CDR2 YYNGEE. This CDR3 has 16 residues. Trimming took off 4 bases at V and 0 bases at J, with 11 bases between the two ends. CDR3 nucleotides: TGTGCCAGCAGCCCAGCGGTTTCCTCTGGGGCCAACGTCCTGACTTTC. It specifies CASSPAVSSGANVLTF.

This clonotype showed up many times. This chain joins TRBV20-1 and TRBJ1-1, with D perhaps TRBD1 (6 bases). Germline CDR1 DFQATT, CDR2 SNEGSKA (reference sequence). The germline V and J ends were trimmed by 6 bases and 4 bases, with 27 bases remaining between them. CDR3 size: 17 residues. The CDR3 loop reads CSAEKDQGPGGLTEAFF. In nucleotides, the CDR3 is TGCAGTGCAGAGAAGGACCAGGGGCCCGGGGGTCTCACTGAAGCTTTCTTT.

This clonotype has a count of ten or more. The chain recombines TRBV20-1 with TRBJ2-1; the D gene is possibly TRBD2 (7 bases). CDR1 and CDR2 from the germline V gene are DFQATT and SNEGSKA (reference sequence). The V end was cut by 4 bases, the J end by 8 bases, with 30 bases between. The CDR3 sequence is 18 residues long. CDR3 loop: CSANEPVAGALSGHEQFF. The CDR3, as DNA: TGCAGTGCTAACGAGCCAGTTGCGGGGGCGCTATCAGGGCATGAGCAGTTCTTC.

This clonotype was counted at least ten times. V usage is TRBV30 and J usage is TRBJ2-6, with D possibly being TRBD1 (5 bases). CDR3 length: 15 residues. Looked up from germline, CDR1 is GTSNPN and CDR2 is SVGIG (reference sequence). V gave up 4 bases and J gave up 0 bases, with 10 bases separating them. CDR3 in amino acids: CAWITGNSGANVLTF. DNA for the CDR3: TGTGCCTGGATAACAGGAAACTCTGGGGCCAACGTCCTGACTTTC.

As DNA, the CDR3 is TGTGCCAGCAGCCAAGATATGACAGGGGTCTACGAGCAGTACTTC. Encoded protein: CASSQDMTGVYEQYF. J is TRBJ2-7 and V is TRBV4-2; 8 bases line up with TRBD1. The germline CDR1 and CDR2 sequences are LGHNA and YNFKEQ. Losses at the gene ends were 0 bases for V and 3 bases for J; bases not matched to a gene: 4. The CDR3 spans 15 residues.

This clonotype was counted a few times. The chain couples TRBV29-1 to TRBJ1-1; D gene ambiguous. The CDR3 has 13 amino acids. V lost 7 bases and J 1 base, leaving 13 bases between the germline ends. Germline assignment: CDR1 SQVTM and CDR2 ANQGSEA. CDR3 protein: CSDVTNRNTEAFF. CDR3 in DNA: TGCAGCGACGTGACTAACCGGAACACTGAAGCTTTCTTT.

The chain links TRBV29-1 to TRBJ2-1; 7 nucleotides agree with TRBD2. CDR3 size: 12 residues. Germline V lookup: CDR1 SQVTM, CDR2 ANQGSEA. J gave up 6 bases and V 6 bases, and 5 bases lay outside the gene matches. CDR3 loop: CSVRLAANEQFF. CDR3 coding DNA: TGCAGCGTGAGACTAGCCGCCAATGAGCAGTTCTTC.

The chain recombines TRBV7-9 with TRBJ2-3; TRBD2 aligns across 9 bases. The germline gives CDR1 SEHNR, CDR2 FQNEAQ (reference sequence). V gave up 1 base and J gave up 4 bases; unmatched junction bases: 3. This CDR3 has 15 amino acids. CDR3 nucleotide sequence: TGTGCCAGCAGCTTAGGACTAGCGGTGGCAGATACGCAGTATTTT. It is translated as CASSLGLAVADTQYF.